This is a list of T cell receptor beta chains from one sample in a study of blood T cell repertoires in COVID-19. Profiling relied on immunoSEQ multiplex PCR, and the TCRdb table lists in-frame clones only, not all of them. The repertoire holds fewer than 350,000 clones, with 88% as singletons. Source material: PBMCs or T cells enriched from blood (not recorded which). Receptors originate from a woman between 55 and 75 years old in a cohort exposed to, infected with or recovered from COVID-19 (not recorded which). Both conserved end residues are part of each CDR3. The D gene is left open where the match is weak. Size tells how often a clone was seen (once, few, many) or the class of an expanded clone, and some rows leave it out.

d_gene	len	abundance	v_gene	j_gene	CDR3aa	CDR3nt
.	14	.	TRBV24-1	TRBJ2-1	CATSGQVPYNEQFF	TGTGCCACCAGTGGGCAGGTCCCATACAATGAGCAGTTCTTC
TRBD1	14	.	TRBV5-8	TRBJ2-1	CASSRGDRGKEQFF	TGTGCCAGCAGCCGGGGAGACAGGGGAAAAGAGCAGTTCTTC
TRBD1	15	.	TRBV20-1	TRBJ1-5	CSAIDRGGVNQPQHF	TGCAGTGCTATTGACAGGGGAGGGGTCAATCAGCCCCAGCATTTT
TRBD1	14	.	TRBV11-3	TRBJ2-4	CASSGQGTKNIQYF	TGTGCCAGCAGCGGACAGGGAACCAAAAACATTCAGTACTTC
.	13	.	TRBV2	TRBJ2-2	CAVQGRDTGELFF	TGTGCCGTTCAGGGAAGGGACACCGGGGAGCTGTTTTTT
.	14	once	TRBV15	TRBJ1-1	CATSIHRVNTEAFF	TGTGCCACCAGCATCCACAGGGTGAACACTGAAGCTTTCTTT
TRBD2	16	.	TRBV28	TRBJ2-1	CASSLVPLAGESEQFF	TGTGCCAGCAGTTTAGTCCCCCTAGCGGGAGAGAGTGAGCAGTTCTTC
.	16	.	TRBV15	TRBJ1-3	CATSRDEGGAGNTIYF	TGTGCCACCAGCAGAGATGAAGGCGGGGCCGGAAACACCATATATTTT
TRBD2	13	.	TRBV24-1	TRBJ2-7	CATSVSSGYEQYF	TGTGCCACCAGTGTCTCTAGCGGGTACGAGCAGTACTTC
TRBD1	12	.	TRBV29-1	TRBJ1-2	CSVERGPHGYTF	TGCAGCGTTGAGAGGGGGCCTCATGGCTACACCTTC
.	12	.	TRBV21-1	TRBJ1-2	CASHYSYYGYTF	TGTGCCAGTCACTACTCATACTATGGCTACACCTTC
.	12	.	TRBV3-1/TRBV3-2	TRBJ1-2	CASSLREGGYTF	TGTGCCAGCAGCCTGCGAGAGGGAGGCTACACCTTC
TRBD2	14	.	TRBV19	TRBJ2-5	CASGTSGNEETQYF	TGTGCCAGTGGGACTAGCGGGAACGAAGAGACCCAGTACTTC
.	13	.	TRBV5-1	TRBJ2-1	CASREPSYNEQFF	TGCGCCAGCCGGGAGCCGAGTTACAATGAGCAGTTCTTC
.	20	once	TRBV4-1	TRBJ2-3	CASSVPPQRILNRRTDTQYF	TGCGCCAGCAGCGTCCCACCCCAGCGGATCCTAAACCGACGCACAGATACGCAGTATTTT
.	13	.	TRBV12-3/TRBV12-4	TRBJ2-1	CASSFKAGWEQFF	TGTGCCAGCAGTTTCAAGGCGGGATGGGAGCAGTTCTTC
.	15	once	TRBV11-3	TRBJ1-1	CASSAGGELNTEAFF	TGTGCCAGCAGCGCGGGGGGGGAACTGAACACTGAAGCTTTCTTT
.	15	.	TRBV3-1/TRBV3-2	TRBJ1-1	CASSQEWGVNTEAFF	TGTGCCAGCAGCCAAGAATGGGGGGTGAACACTGAAGCTTTCTTT
TRBD1	16	.	TRBV24-1	TRBJ2-2	CATSDWTGANTGELFF	TGTGCCACCAGTGATTGGACAGGGGCGAACACCGGGGAGCTGTTTTTT
.	11	few	TRBV2	TRBJ2-2	CASSLPGELFF	TGTGCCAGCAGCCTTCCCGGGGAGCTGTTTTTT
.	12	.	TRBV29-1	TRBJ1-2	CSVLQGPYGYTF	TGCAGCGTCTTACAGGGCCCCTATGGCTACACCTTC
TRBD1	14	once	TRBV3-1/TRBV3-2	TRBJ1-1	CASSQDLGTARAFF	TGTGCCAGCAGCCAAGATTTGGGGACAGCCAGGGCTTTCTTT
.	13	few	TRBV7-9	TRBJ1-1	CASSLASQGEAFF	TGTGCCAGCAGCTTAGCATCGCAGGGTGAAGCTTTCTTT
.	10	.	TRBV6-5	TRBJ2-1	CASSSGEQFF	TGTGCCAGCTCCTCCGGTGAGCAGTTCTTC
TRBD2	16	.	TRBV24-1	TRBJ2-1	CATSDLQRGSGAEQFF	TGTGCCACCAGTGATTTGCAGCGCGGGAGTGGGGCTGAGCAGTTCTTC
TRBD1	15	.	TRBV18	TRBJ2-6	CASSDRASGANVLTF	TGTGCCAGCTCGGACAGGGCCTCTGGGGCCAACGTCCTGACTTTC
TRBD1	13	.	TRBV18	TRBJ2-7	CASSQGQGYEQYF	TGTGCCAGCTCTCAAGGACAGGGCTACGAGCAGTACTTC
TRBD2	15	.	TRBV3-1/TRBV3-2	TRBJ2-4	CASSQLSGAKNIQYF	TGTGCCAGCAGCCAACTTAGCGGGGCCAAAAACATTCAGTACTTC
TRBD2	16	once	TRBV28	TRBJ2-5	CASSQTSGRVVETQYF	TGTGCCAGCAGCCAGACTAGCGGGAGAGTTGTAGAGACCCAGTACTTC
.	15	once	TRBV19	TRBJ1-5	CASSIGLGGNQPQHF	TGTGCCAGTAGTATCGGGCTGGGGGGAAATCAGCCCCAGCATTTT
TRBD1	15	.	TRBV6-5	TRBJ1-5	CASRKGQGDNQPQHF	TGTGCCAGCAGAAAGGGACAGGGAGACAATCAGCCCCAGCATTTT
TRBD2	17	.	TRBV9	TRBJ2-2	CASSVEVLAGDSGELFF	TGTGCCAGCAGCGTAGAAGTCCTAGCGGGAGATTCCGGGGAGCTGTTTTTT
TRBD1	16	.	TRBV13	TRBJ1-6	CASSFGQGQPRGALHF	TGTGCCAGCAGCTTCGGACAGGGACAACCCCGCGGAGCCCTCCACTTT
.	14	once	TRBV5-1	TRBJ2-7	CASSFREPTWEQYF	TGCGCCAGCAGCTTTCGGGAACCCACTTGGGAGCAGTACTTC
.	17	once	TRBV7-2	TRBJ1-6	CASTPGPASSYNSPLHF	TGTGCCAGCACCCCGGGTCCTGCGAGCTCCTATAATTCACCCCTCCACTTT
.	14	.	TRBV4-3	TRBJ2-3	CASSQDLGADTQYF	TGCGCCAGCAGCCAAGATCTAGGCGCAGATACGCAGTATTTT
TRBD2	20	.	TRBV24-1	TRBJ2-7	CATSRVCRQREGEVKGEQYF	TGTGCCACCAGTAGGGTATGCCGACAGCGGGAGGGTGAAGTAAAAGGGGAGCAGTACTTC
.	11	.	TRBV11-2	TRBJ1-1	CASSPYTEAFF	TGTGCCAGCAGCCCGTACACTGAAGCTTTCTTT
TRBD2	17	once	TRBV5-4	TRBJ2-1	CASSLVAGGPAYNEQFF	TGTGCCAGCAGCTTGGTGGCGGGAGGGCCGGCCTACAATGAGCAGTTCTTC
TRBD2	14	few	TRBV7-9	TRBJ2-1	CASSLQYSGNEQFF	TGTGCCAGCAGCTTACAATATAGCGGGAACGAGCAGTTCTTC
.	18	.	TRBV19	TRBJ1-1	CASIHIQGRGDMNTEAFF	TGTGCCAGTATTCACATACAGGGCCGGGGAGACATGAACACTGAAGCTTTCTTT
TRBD1	15	.	TRBV5-1	TRBJ1-3	CASSLQGEAGNTIYF	TGCGCCAGCAGCCTACAGGGGGAGGCTGGAAACACCATATATTTT
TRBD2	14	.	TRBV28	TRBJ2-1	CASSAPLAANEQFF	TGTGCCAGCAGTGCACCACTAGCGGCCAATGAGCAGTTCTTC
TRBD1	14	once	TRBV2	TRBJ2-5	CASSWDRGAETQYF	TGTGCCAGCAGTTGGGACAGGGGTGCAGAGACCCAGTACTTC